Listed here are 15 T cell receptor beta chains from one sample, sequenced in a study of blood T cell repertoires in COVID-19 (TCRdb year 2020). Libraries were built with the immunoSEQ multiplex PCR assay. The immuneACCESS repertoire file appears here via TCRdb, limited to in-frame rearrangements. These files lack a portion of the clones; in checked studies, under half of the deficit traces to unresolved V genes, and the cause of the others is not known. The sample contains roughly 330,000 clones, roughly 87% of them found a single time. In total, the top ten clones hold approximately 9.3% of the sample. Input material: peripheral blood. These receptors came from a man younger than 40 with COVID-19, enrolled during active disease.

The chain is built from TRBV5-6 and TRBJ2-3; 11 bases map to TRBD2. CDR3 size: 17 residues. Germline V CDR1 and CDR2: SGHDT, YYEEEE. The V segment lost 0 bases and the J segment 1 base; nucleotides outside the gene matches: 4. Written as DNA, the CDR3 is TGTGCCAGCAGCTTGGAAAGTAGCGGGAGGGGCACAGATACGCAGTATTTT. It specifies CASSLESSGRGTDTQYF.

V gene TRBV7-9 combines with J gene TRBJ1-2; 8 bases align to TRBD1. V lost 5 bases, J lost 3 bases, and 8 bases stayed unmatched. Per germline, CDR1 SEHNR and CDR2 FQNEAQ (reference sequence). The CDR3 is made up of 15 amino acids. The CDR3 reads CASSVTGGFHYGYTF. Written as DNA, the CDR3 is TGTGCCAGCAGCGTAACAGGGGGATTCCACTATGGCTACACCTTC.

The count of this clone is one. This chain joins TRBV4-3 and TRBJ2-1, with 14 nucleotides matching TRBD2. J gave up 0 bases and V 2 bases, and 9 bases lay outside the gene matches. The CDR3 has 20 residues. The germline CDR1 and CDR2 sequences are LGHNA and YSLEER. CDR3 coding DNA: TGCGCCAGCAGCCAACTGACCGGGACTAGCGGGAGACTCTCCTACAATGAGCAGTTCTTC. Protein: CASSQLTGTSGRLSYNEQFF.

This clone appeared once. The chain joins TRBV29-1 to TRBJ2-7; tentative D call: TRBD2 (6 bases). Trimming removed 4 bases at V and 4 bases at J, with 17 bases between. Germline lookup yields CDR1 SQVTM and CDR2 ANQGSEA. The CDR3 is made up of 14 amino acids. CDR3: CSVALGGDGYEQYF. DNA for the CDR3: TGCAGCGTTGCCCTGGGCGGGGATGGATACGAGCAGTACTTC.

The chain is built from TRBV7-2 and TRBJ2-3, with a weak D call TRBD1 (5 bases). The V end lost 5 bases, the J end lost 4 bases, and 13 bases lay between the germline ends. The germline V gene encodes CDR1 SGHTA and CDR2 FQGNSA. This CDR3 is built from 14 residues. This chain's CDR3 is CASSPGHRADTQYF. DNA of the CDR3: TGTGCCAGCAGCCCCGGACATCGAGCAGATACGCAGTATTTT.

The V call is TRBV27, the J call TRBJ2-7; D perhaps matches TRBD2 (6 bases). CDR1 is MNHEY and CDR2 is SMNVEV in the germline V gene (reference sequence). V was trimmed by 4 bases and J by 2 bases, leaving 9 bases between them. The CDR3 sequence is 13 residues long. Written as DNA, the CDR3 is TGTGCCAGCAGTTCTGGCGGGGCCTACGAGCAGTACTTC. The encoded protein is CASSSGGAYEQYF.

V usage is TRBV10-3 and J usage is TRBJ1-1, with a weak D call TRBD1 (5 bases). The V gene's germline CDR1 is ENHRY and CDR2 SYGVKD. The CDR3 covers 13 residues. V lost 8 bases, J lost 0 bases, and 10 bases lay in between. CDR3 in DNA: TGTGCCATCGTGGACAACTTGAACACTGAAGCTTTCTTT. It yields the protein CAIVDNLNTEAFF.

This rearrangement joins TRBV6-2 or TRBV6-3 to TRBJ2-1; 10 positions agree with TRBD2. The V gene's germline CDR1 is MNHEY and CDR2 SVGEGT. The V segment lost 6 bases and the J segment 4 bases; nucleotides outside the gene matches: 6. This CDR3 spans 15 amino acids. Here the CDR3 reads CASSRTSGGYNEQFF. For the CDR3, the DNA is TGTGCCAGCAGCCGGACTAGCGGCGGGTACAATGAGCAGTTCTTC.

This clone was seen once. The genes are TRBV7-8 and TRBJ1-1; D is unclear. V was trimmed by 5 bases and J by 4 bases, leaving 20 bases between them. The germline CDR1 and CDR2 sequences are SGHVS and FQNEAQ. The CDR3 loop spans 16 amino acids. CDR3 amino acids: CASSRSGLAWSTEAFF. CDR3 nucleotides: TGTGCCAGCAGCCGTTCGGGGTTGGCTTGGAGCACTGAAGCTTTCTTT.

The gene calls are TRBV6-5 and TRBJ1-1; D is undetermined. Germline loops: CDR1 MNHEY, CDR2 SVGAGI. The CDR3 totals 13 residues. V was clipped by 6 bases and J by 0 bases, with 8 bases between them. The CDR3 sequence is CASRTTMNTEAFF. The CDR3 DNA follows: TGTGCCAGCAGGACCACTATGAACACTGAAGCTTTCTTT.

V gene TRBV2 combines with J gene TRBJ2-5, with 10 bases that match TRBD2. J was trimmed by 5 bases and V by 2 bases; bases with no gene match: 5. Germline CDR1 reads SNHLY; CDR2 reads FYNNEI. CDR3 length: 15 amino acids. The CDR3 DNA sequence: TGTGCCAGCAGTGAAAGCAGCGGGGGGGCGGAGACCCAGTACTTC. Translation gives CASSESSGGAETQYF.

The chain joins TRBV6-4 to TRBJ2-6, with 7 nucleotides matching TRBD1. V gave up 5 bases and J gave up 0 bases; unmatched junction bases: 4. The CDR3 is 16 amino acids. Germline lookup yields CDR1 MRHNA and CDR2 SNTAGT. The CDR3 loop is CASSRDSLSGANVLTF. The CDR3 region has the DNA TGTGCCAGCAGTAGGGACAGCCTCTCTGGGGCCAACGTCCTGACTTTC.

The chain couples TRBV7-2 to TRBJ1-3, with a tentative D call TRBD1 (5 bases). Trimming removed 11 bases at V and 3 bases at J, with 14 bases between. The CDR3 spans 13 residues. From germline, CDR1 is SGHTA and CDR2 FQGNSA. CDR3 sequence: CACTGGGGNTIYF. The CDR3 nucleotides are TGTGCCTGTACGGGGGGAGGTGGAAACACCATATATTTT.

This clone was observed a handful of times. The chain uses TRBV7-9 and TRBJ1-1, with D possibly matching TRBD1 (5 bases). Per germline, CDR1 SEHNR and CDR2 FQNEAQ (reference sequence). The CDR3 runs to 16 residues. V was clipped by 7 bases and J by 0 bases, with 18 bases between them. CDR3 amino acids: CASTILLTALNTEAFF. The CDR3 DNA follows: TGTGCCAGCACCATACTCCTGACAGCCTTGAACACTGAAGCTTTCTTT.

The CDR3 DNA reads TGTGCCAGCAGTCCTTTATCGGGACACCAAAACTCTGGGGCCAACGTCCTGACTTTC. Protein sequence: CASSPLSGHQNSGANVLTF. The chain recombines TRBV27 with TRBJ2-6; D is possibly TRBD1 (6 bases). The CDR3 has 19 residues. Germline CDR1 MNHEY, CDR2 SMNVEV (reference sequence). V was clipped by 5 bases and J by 0 bases, with 20 bases between them.